This T cell receptor beta chain is from a study of regulatory T cells in long-lasting Graves disease. Indicated time point: newly diagnosed GD, antithyroid drugs for less than 3 months. The TCR library was made from RNA that had been extracted from PBMCs in TRIzol. Investigators prepared the TCR beta libraries by applying iRepertoire HTBI primers and Arm-PCR of CDR3 regions. Each CDR3 protein gets one entry after TCRdb re-called the multiplex PCR reads with MiXCR. The table includes around 450,000 distinct CDR3 sequences, 15% detected once. This clonotype was found many times. The sample also formed part of further work on T cells in Graves' hyperthyroidism and ophthalmopathy.

Sample: peripheral blood mononuclear cells (PBMCs), taken at new diagnosis, from a patient treated with antithyroid drugs. The TCR sequence derives from a woman aged 40 to 50 with Graves disease.

CDR3 in amino acids: CASTLRGVMNTEAFF. In nucleotides, the CDR3 is TGTGCCAGCACCCTGAGGGGAGTTATGAACACTGAAGCTTTCTTT. The chain has TRBV6-2 or TRBV6-3 and TRBJ1-1, with D tentatively TRBD1 (5 bases). Per germline, CDR1 MNHEY and CDR2 SVGEGT. The CDR3 extends over 15 amino acids. V lost 7 bases to trimming and J lost 0 bases, with 15 bases between them.